This record covers a single T cell receptor beta chain. Methods used by the authors: Reference gene primer amplification gave estimated nucleated cell counts. Repertoires were generated with immunoSEQ multiplex PCR, while TCRdb's copy carries only in-frame clones and drops some. That table is the source of V, J and clone size, and D and trimming were worked out from the DNA. This sample yields 95,000 to 150,000 clones, of which around 89% are seen a single time; more than 1.5% belongs to the top ten. This sample is drawn from a study of blood T cell repertoires in COVID-19. Study background: Samples came from the United States, Italy and Spain, spanning acute and convalescent COVID-19. In each case, the material was cDNA or gDNA derived from T cells, B-cell-depleted T cells, or PBMCs.

Germline assignment: CDR1 LNHDA and CDR2 SQIVND (reference sequence). This CDR3 region has 12 residues. Trimming removed 8 bases from V and 6 bases from J, with 11 bases in between. The sequenced sample consisted of peripheral blood. The sequence was collected from a human donor in a cohort sampled during active COVID-19. The rearrangement links TRBV19 to TRBJ1-5; perhaps TRBD1 as D (5 bases). In DNA form, the CDR3 reads TGTGCCAGTGTTGGGGGGAGTCAGCCCCAGCATTTT. Encoded protein: CASVGGSQPQHF.